Listed below are T cell receptor beta chains from one sample, sequenced in a study of CD8 T cells in ankylosing spondylitis. TCRdb re-called the 5' RACE reads with MiXCR, one entry per CDR3 protein. The table shows under 300,000 distinct CDR3 sequences, with 15% to 20% occurring only once. The sample consisted of blood, either unsorted or a sorted T cell fraction (not recorded which). Every receptor here comes from a male donor with ankylosing spondylitis or in good health (not recorded which). Both conserved end residues are part of each CDR3. D genes are given only for firm matches. Only some rows state a clone size, as once, few, many or a class for expanded clones.

j_gene: TRBJ2-7
abundance: .
d_gene: .
v_gene: TRBV29-1
CDR3aa: CSVQGDSYEQYF
CDR3nt: TGCAGCGTACAAGGCGACTCCTACGAGCAGTACTTC

j_gene: TRBJ2-7
abundance: few
d_gene: .
v_gene: TRBV29-1
CDR3aa: CSVELAGDYEQYF
CDR3nt: TGCAGCGTTGAACTAGCCGGGGACTACGAGCAGTACTTC

j_gene: TRBJ1-1
abundance: .
d_gene: .
v_gene: TRBV5-6
CDR3aa: CASSIRQRETTEAFF
CDR3nt: TGTGCCAGCAGCATCCGACAGAGAGAAACCACTGAAGCTTTCTTT

j_gene: TRBJ2-1
abundance: many
d_gene: TRBD1
v_gene: TRBV6-2/TRBV6-3
CDR3aa: CASSGQGAVNEQFF
CDR3nt: TGTGCCAGCAGTGGACAGGGGGCAGTGAATGAGCAGTTCTTC

j_gene: TRBJ1-1
abundance: .
d_gene: .
v_gene: TRBV27
CDR3aa: CASSPWPRTEAFF
CDR3nt: TGTGCCAGCAGTCCATGGCCAAGGACTGAAGCTTTCTTT

j_gene: TRBJ2-1
abundance: few
d_gene: TRBD2
v_gene: TRBV7-3
CDR3aa: CASSPGLAGGPEQFF
CDR3nt: TGTGCCAGCAGCCCGGGACTAGCGGGAGGGCCGGAGCAGTTCTTC

j_gene: TRBJ2-1
abundance: .
d_gene: TRBD2
v_gene: TRBV20-1
CDR3aa: CSAKGLAGSLNEQFF
CDR3nt: TGCAGTGCTAAGGGACTAGCGGGAAGTCTCAATGAGCAGTTCTTC

j_gene: TRBJ1-1
abundance: .
d_gene: .
v_gene: TRBV12-3/TRBV12-4
CDR3aa: CASSTGRSNTEAFF
CDR3nt: TGTGCCAGCAGCACGGGACGGTCGAACACTGAAGCTTTCTTT

j_gene: TRBJ2-1
abundance: .
d_gene: TRBD1
v_gene: TRBV5-1
CDR3aa: CASSPQGARDNEQFF
CDR3nt: TGCGCCAGCAGCCCTCAGGGGGCGCGGGACAATGAGCAGTTCTTC

j_gene: TRBJ1-1
abundance: .
d_gene: TRBD1
v_gene: TRBV6-1
CDR3aa: CASSAQWTGAEAFF
CDR3nt: TGTGCCAGCAGTGCTCAATGGACAGGGGCTGAAGCTTTCTTT

j_gene: TRBJ2-3
abundance: .
d_gene: .
v_gene: TRBV12-3/TRBV12-4
CDR3aa: CASSQYTDTQYF
CDR3nt: TGTGCCAGCAGCCAGTACACAGATACGCAGTATTTT

j_gene: TRBJ2-5
abundance: few
d_gene: .
v_gene: TRBV20-1
CDR3aa: CSARGLFDSRSPVGDWETQYF
CDR3nt: TGCAGTGCTAGAGGATTATTCGACAGTCGCTCTCCCGTCGGGGATTGGGAGACCCAGTACTTC

j_gene: TRBJ1-1
abundance: many
d_gene: .
v_gene: TRBV27
CDR3aa: CASSGWNTEAFF
CDR3nt: TGTGCCTCCTCCGGTTGGAACACTGAAGCTTTCTTT

j_gene: TRBJ2-7
abundance: once
d_gene: .
v_gene: TRBV12-3/TRBV12-4
CDR3aa: CASSFDAKGAYEQYF
CDR3nt: TGTGCCAGCAGTTTTGACGCTAAAGGGGCCTACGAGCAGTACTTC

j_gene: TRBJ2-7
abundance: few
d_gene: .
v_gene: TRBV7-9
CDR3aa: CASSLGLGLTSYEQYF
CDR3nt: TGTGCCAGCAGCTTAGGTTTAGGACTCACCTCCTACGAGCAGTACTTC

j_gene: TRBJ1-1
abundance: .
d_gene: .
v_gene: TRBV29-1
CDR3aa: CSAALTEAFF
CDR3nt: TGCAGCGCGGCCCTGACTGAAGCTTTCTTT

j_gene: TRBJ2-1
abundance: .
d_gene: TRBD2
v_gene: TRBV2
CDR3aa: CASSVIPGLAGDSEQFF
CDR3nt: TGTGCCAGCAGCGTCATACCGGGACTAGCGGGAGATAGTGAGCAGTTCTTC

j_gene: TRBJ2-5
abundance: once
d_gene: .
v_gene: TRBV6-1
CDR3aa: CASSDGAGRQETQYF
CDR3nt: TGTGCCAGCAGTGACGGGGCCGGCCGACAAGAGACCCAGTACTTC

j_gene: TRBJ2-7
abundance: .
d_gene: .
v_gene: TRBV7-8
CDR3aa: CASSAEASASYEQYF
CDR3nt: TGTGCCAGCAGCGCCGAGGCTAGCGCGTCCTACGAGCAGTACTTC

j_gene: TRBJ2-5
abundance: .
d_gene: .
v_gene: TRBV9
CDR3aa: CASSPGTLDETQYF
CDR3nt: TGTGCCAGCAGTCCCGGGACACTTGATGAGACCCAGTACTTC